The 16 T cell receptor beta chains below were found in one sample sequenced in a study of CD8+CD57+ T cells in acquired aplastic anemia. All sequencing subjects had displayed CD8+CD57+ cell expansion on flow cytometry. Using genomic DNA as the template, TCR beta VDJ and CDR3 profiling was carried out. From the reads, TCRdb called clonotypes with MiXCR, one entry per CDR3 protein. The repertoire holds under 350,000 distinct CDR3 sequences, 50% to 65% seen once, with around 1.2% in the top ten. Sequenced input: sorted CD4+, CD8+, or CD8+CD57+ T cells (not recorded which) from PBMCs. The source of these receptors is a human donor with aplastic anemia.

The chain uses TRBV24-1 and TRBJ1-1; TRBD1 agrees at 7 bases. J lost 4 bases, V lost 3 bases, and 7 bases had no gene match. In germline, CDR1 is KGHDR, CDR2 SFDVKD. The CDR3 contains 15 residues. For the CDR3, the DNA is TGTGCCACCAGTGATCCCAAGACAGGGACCACTGAAGCTTTCTTT. It is translated as CATSDPKTGTTEAFF.

This clonotype was counted at least ten times. V usage is TRBV6-5 and J usage is TRBJ2-3, with TRBD1 identical over 11 bases. Germline values: CDR1 MNHEY, CDR2 SVGAGI. The CDR3 runs to 14 residues. Trimming took 5 bases from V and 4 from J; bases not matched to a gene: 2. DNA for the CDR3: TGTGCCAGCAGTAGGACAGGGGGCGCAGATACGCAGTATTTT. Its translation: CASSRTGGADTQYF.

The sample holds many counts of this clonotype. This chain uses TRBV20-1 with TRBJ1-2; D is possibly TRBD1 (5 bases). The CDR3 totals 15 residues. CDR1 and CDR2 (germline): DFQATT, SNEGSKA (reference sequence). Deletions cut 2 bases from V and 5 bases from J, with 18 bases between. The CDR3 bases are TGCAGTGCTAGACATGCCGGGACGGTGAATTATGGCTACACCTTC. Its translation is CSARHAGTVNYGYTF.

This clonotype appeared many times. The chain is built from TRBV6-4 and TRBJ2-2; TRBD1 matches 9 bases. Per the germline V gene, CDR1 is MRHNA and CDR2 is SNTAGT. This CDR3 contains 14 residues. V was clipped by 4 bases and J by 10 bases; unmatched bases: 7. CDR3: CASSVGQGREELFF. The CDR3 DNA follows: TGTGCCAGCAGTGTGGGACAGGGTCGAGAGGAGCTGTTTTTT.

This clonotype was seen repeatedly, ten times or more. The chain links TRBV19 to TRBJ1-2; D remains ambiguous. Trimming removed 5 bases from V and 1 base from J, with 17 bases in between. The CDR3 contains 16 residues. CDR1 is LNHDA, CDR2 SQIVND, per germline (reference sequence). As DNA, the CDR3 is TGTGCCAGTAGTTTGGGTCCGGGGAACAGTAACTATGGCTACACCTTC. Encoded protein: CASSLGPGNSNYGYTF.

This clonotype was seen many times. V is TRBV5-8 and J is TRBJ2-5, with 7 bases that match TRBD2. The germline V gene encodes CDR1 SGHTS and CDR2 YDEGEE. V lost 4 bases and J lost 1; bases outside the gene matches: 4. CDR3 length: 14 amino acids. The CDR3 reads CASSAGTTQETQYF. CDR3 nucleotide sequence: TGTGCCAGCAGCGCAGGGACTACCCAAGAGACCCAGTACTTC.

The rearrangement uses TRBV12-3 or TRBV12-4 and TRBJ2-3, with D perhaps matching TRBD2 (5 bases). The CDR3 is 11 residues long. V was trimmed by 3 bases and J by 11 bases, leaving 9 bases between them. The CDR3, as DNA: TGTGCCAGCAGTTTCGCGGGTGAGCAGTATTTT. This gives the protein CASSFAGEQYF.

This clonotype was detected once. The chain combines TRBV12-5 with TRBJ2-1; weak D call: TRBD2 (6 bases). CDR3 length: 13 amino acids. CDR1 LGHNT and CDR2 FRNRAP come from the germline V gene. The CDR3 sequence: CASSLTPAGEQFF. In DNA, the CDR3 is TGTGCCAGCAGTTTAACACCGGCGGGGGAGCAGTTCTTC.

Comments on this clonotype: The CDR3 carries no conserved terminal phenylalanine or tryptophan, so it likely arises from a read error. In nucleotides, the CDR3 is TGTGCCAGTAGTTTCGAGCTAGCGGGAGGTACCTACGAGCAGTACCTC. Translation: CASSFELAGGTYEQYL. This chain connects TRBV19 to TRBJ2-7, with 11 positions matching TRBD2. Germline V CDR1 and CDR2: LNHDA, SQIVND (reference sequence). Trimming removed 5 bases from V and 2 bases from J; junction bases left unmatched: 8. The CDR3 totals 16 residues.

V gene TRBV2 combines with J gene TRBJ1-1; D remains unclear. The CDR3 totals 13 residues. CDR1 is SNHLY, CDR2 FYNNEI, per germline. V was trimmed by 3 bases and J by 1 base, leaving 6 bases between them. For the CDR3, the DNA is TGTGCCAGCAGTGACAGAGAGAACACTGAAGCTTTCTTT. Translation: CASSDRENTEAFF.

The V and J genes are TRBV29-1 and TRBJ2-2; a weak D match, TRBD1 (5 bases). This CDR3 region has 13 residues. Germline V gene data show CDR1 as SQVTM and CDR2 as ANQGSEA. With 4 bases removed from V and 1 base from J, the gap between germline ends came to 7 bases. The chain's CDR3 is CSVGQMNTGELFF. The CDR3 nucleotides are TGCAGCGTTGGACAGATGAACACCGGGGAGCTGTTTTTT.

In its sample, this clonotype was seen a few times. This could be a read error, since a much larger clone is one nucleotide away. This chain links TRBV6-6 with TRBJ2-5; a weak D match, TRBD2 (6 bases). The ends were cut back, 5 bases at V and 8 bases at J, with 18 bases in the middle. Germline loops: CDR1 MNHNY, CDR2 SVGAGI (reference sequence). The CDR3 totals 14 residues. CDR3 DNA sequence: TGTGCCAGCAGTGGAGGGACTTTGGGGAGCACCCAGTACTTC. The encoded protein is CASSGGTLGSTQYF.

This chain connects TRBV7-3 to TRBJ2-1, with D maybe TRBD2 (6 bases). V lost 0 bases and J 6 bases, leaving 9 bases between the germline ends. The CDR3 length is 14 residues. In germline, CDR1 is SGHTA, CDR2 FQGTGA. The CDR3 sequence: CASSLTGGTNEQFF. CDR3 bases: TGTGCCAGCAGCTTAACGGGGGGAACCAATGAGCAGTTCTTC.

The sample holds many counts of this clonotype. V is TRBV11-2 and J is TRBJ1-6; 8 nucleotides agree with TRBD1. The CDR3 runs 13 residues. The germline CDR1 and CDR2 sequences are SGHAT and FQNNGV. The V segment lost 5 bases and the J segment 14 bases; nucleotides outside the gene matches: 8. CDR3 protein: CASSPGGLRTLHF. In DNA, the CDR3 is TGTGCCAGCAGCCCAGGGGGCCTCAGAACCCTCCACTTT.

V usage is TRBV5-6 and J usage is TRBJ2-7; TRBD1 matches 8 bases. Germline V lookup: CDR1 SGHDT, CDR2 YYEEEE. Unmatched junction bases numbered 9, after V lost 1 base and J lost 3 bases. The CDR3 sequence is 16 residues long. For the CDR3, the DNA is TGTGCCAGCAGCTTGAGGGGGACAGGCGCCTACTACGAGCAGTACTTC. Its translation is CASSLRGTGAYYEQYF.

The table lists this clonotype with many counts. The chain uses TRBV7-9 and TRBJ2-1, with a possible D match to TRBD2 (6 bases). This CDR3 region has 14 residues. Germline V gives CDR1 SEHNR, CDR2 FQNEAQ (reference sequence). The germline V and J ends were trimmed by 1 base and 10 bases, with 14 bases remaining between them. The CDR3 here is CASSLVNQGGEQFF. DNA for the CDR3: TGTGCCAGCAGCTTAGTGAATCAAGGAGGGGAGCAGTTCTTC.